This T cell receptor beta chain comes out of a study of control samples from healthy donors and cancer patients. The method was immunoSEQ multiplex PCR; TCRdb's version includes in-frame clones alone and lacks a portion of them. The sample yields around 200,000 clones, around 91% seen once. This CDR3 spans 13 amino acids. The ends were cut back, 0 bases at V and 2 bases at J, with 5 bases in the middle. Germline V gene lookup returns CDR1 SGHKS and CDR2 YYEKEE (reference sequence). This receptor was obtained from a woman younger than 45 in good health. The gene calls are TRBV5-5 and TRBJ1-2; D not resolved. Material: blood. The CDR3: CASSLDENYGYTF. In DNA, the CDR3 is TGTGCCAGCAGCTTGGACGAGAACTATGGCTACACCTTC.